The clone carrying this T cell receptor (beta chain) appeared a few times. Its antigen is as yet unknown. The second PCR ran about 6 to 11 cycles with a sample-barcoded 5' primer and J-beta primers. Each cDNA was tagged by a template-switch adaptor containing 12 random nucleotides. Via MiXCR, TCRdb re-called the 5' RACE reads, giving one row per CDR3 protein. The sample shows hundreds of thousands of distinct CDR3 sequences, 21% of them seen only once. This sample is part of a study of blood T cells in healthy people across ages. Whole-study results and caveats: Per million T cells, the diversity of TCR beta decreased roughly linearly as age advanced. With unsorted PBMCs, a conclusive comparison of naive versus antigen-experienced cells was not possible.

The sequence was collected from a man between 65 and 80 years old in good health. Input material: blood.

CDR3 amino acids: CATSDAGQARQETQYF. CDR3 coding DNA: TGTGCCACCAGTGATGCCGGACAGGCGCGCCAAGAGACCCAGTACTTC. The gene calls are TRBV24-1 and TRBJ2-5, with 7 bases identical to TRBD1. The germline V gene has CDR1 KGHDR and CDR2 SFDVKD. The V segment lost 3 bases and the J segment 1 base; nucleotides outside the gene matches: 7. The CDR3 loop spans 16 amino acids.